The rows below give T cell receptor beta chains drawn from one sample of a study of Graves' ophthalmopathy and Graves' hyperthyroidism. TCRdb reprocessed the multiplex PCR reads with MiXCR, giving one entry per CDR3 protein. The data contain around 1,000,000 distinct CDR3 sequences, about 35% of them singletons. The sequenced sample was peripheral blood or thyroid tissue (not recorded which). The receptors stem from an adult man with Graves' hyperthyroidism. Each CDR3 is given with its conserved first and last residue. The D gene is left open where the match is weak. Size is stated for part of the rows, as once, few or many counts, or as a class when the clone is expanded.

clone size	V gene	J gene	D gene	CDR3 DNA	CDR3 protein
few	TRBV18	TRBJ1-1	NA	TGTGCCAGCTCACCTTCCGGCAAGAACACTGAAGCTTTCTTT	CASSPSGKNTEAFF
few	TRBV14	TRBJ1-5	NA	TGTGCCAGCAGCCCCGACCACGATCAGCCCCAGCATTTT	CASSPDHDQPQHF
many	TRBV5-1	TRBJ1-2	NA	TGCGCCAGCAGCCAAGGACACGAGGCTAACTATGGCTACACCTTC	CASSQGHEANYGYTF
NA	TRBV12-3/TRBV12-4	TRBJ2-6	NA	TGTGCCAGCAGCTTATGGGGGGCTGACTCTGGGGCCAACGTCCTGACTTTC	CASSLWGADSGANVLTF
NA	TRBV7-2	TRBJ2-5	NA	TGCGCCAGCAGCCAAGATACAGGGCGGGTGGAGACCCAGTACTTC	CASSQDTGRVETQYF
many	TRBV7-2	TRBJ1-5	TRBD1	TGTGCCAGCAGCTTGATGCAGGGGGCCCGCAATCAGCCCCAGCATTTT	CASSLMQGARNQPQHF
many	TRBV12-3/TRBV12-4	TRBJ1-2	NA	TGTGCCAGCGGTGGGCTGTTCTATGGCTACACCTTC	CASGGLFYGYTF
once	TRBV9	TRBJ2-7	NA	TGTGCCAGCAGCGTAGATGGTACGGTGACTACTTACGAGCAGTACTTC	CASSVDGTVTTYEQYF
NA	TRBV29-1	TRBJ1-1	NA	TGCAGCAGTTTGTCCGAGGCTGAAGCTTTCTTT	CSSLSEAEAFF
many	TRBV24-1	TRBJ2-2	NA	TGTGCCACCAGTGAGTGGACAGATAAGGTGCACACCGGGGAGCTGTTTTTT	CATSEWTDKVHTGELFF
NA	TRBV19	TRBJ2-7	NA	TGTGCCACTAGGGGGGCAACCTACGAGCAGTACTTC	CATRGATYEQYF
NA	TRBV20-1	TRBJ1-6	NA	TGCAGTGCTCGAAGGGGAGGTTTTGGTAGTTCACCCCTCCACTTT	CSARRGGFGSSPLHF
few	TRBV13	TRBJ1-4	NA	TGTGCCAGCAGCCTGGGAAAAAATGAAAAACTGTTTTTT	CASSLGKNEKLFF
many	TRBV10-3	TRBJ2-7	NA	TGTGCCATCAGTGTTGGACCGGGCTACGAGCAGTACTTC	CAISVGPGYEQYF
many	TRBV7-8	TRBJ2-5	NA	TGTGCCAGCAGCTTGGCCTCAGTGGCCCAGTACTTC	CASSLASVAQYF
NA	TRBV6-1	TRBJ1-5	NA	TGTGCCAGCACCGGGCCTGGATGGCCCCAGCATTTT	CASTGPGWPQHF
few	TRBV2	TRBJ1-2	NA	TGTGCCAGCAGCCCGGTCCCCTCCGCTCGGCACGGCTACACCTTC	CASSPVPSARHGYTF
NA	TRBV6-5	TRBJ1-1	TRBD1	TGTGCCAGCAGTCTCCGGGACAGGGAGCTGAACACTGAAGCTTTCTTT	CASSLRDRELNTEAFF
NA	TRBV19	TRBJ1-6	TRBD1	TGTGCCAGTAGTATAGGTCAGGGACAGCTTAATTCACCCCTCCACTTT	CASSIGQGQLNSPLHF
once	TRBV15	TRBJ2-7	NA	TGTGCCACCAGCAGTTCCCCCAGCTACGAGCAGTACTTC	CATSSSPSYEQYF
NA	TRBV29-1	TRBJ2-3	TRBD2	TGCAGCACCTGGACTAGCGTGGATACGCAGTATTTT	CSTWTSVDTQYF
NA	TRBV9	TRBJ2-7	TRBD1	TGTGCCAGCAGCGTTGGGACAGGGGCGGCCGAGCAGTACTTC	CASSVGTGAAEQYF
NA	TRBV4-1	TRBJ1-1	NA	TGCGCCAGCAGCCACCCCGCCCGAGGGGTGACGAACACTGAAGCTTTCTTT	CASSHPARGVTNTEAFF
NA	TRBV29-1	TRBJ1-5	TRBD1	TGCAGCGTTGCCCGGGACAGATATAGCAATCAGCCCCAGCATTTT	CSVARDRYSNQPQHF
many	TRBV10-3	TRBJ1-1	TRBD1	TGTGCCATCAGTGAGAACCGGGACAGCCAAGCTTTCTTT	CAISENRDSQAFF
NA	TRBV6-2/TRBV6-3	TRBJ1-5	NA	TGTGCCAGCGCAGGGATTAATCAGCCCCAGCATTTT	CASAGINQPQHF
few	TRBV13	TRBJ1-2	TRBD1	TGTGCCAGCAGCCGAGGGGGCAGGGGAACTGGAGGCTACACCTTC	CASSRGGRGTGGYTF
few	TRBV30	TRBJ2-7	TRBD2	TGTGCCTGGGATCGGGGGGGCGCTGGCTCCTACGAGCAGTACTTC	CAWDRGGAGSYEQYF
NA	TRBV5-1	TRBJ2-7	TRBD1	TGCGCCAGCAGCTTGGGATTCGGGACAGGGGGTTACGAGCAGTACTTC	CASSLGFGTGGYEQYF
few	TRBV9	TRBJ1-2	NA	TGTGCCAGCAGCGCCGCTGGGGGTTACGGCTACACCTTC	CASSAAGGYGYTF
many	TRBV2	TRBJ1-2	TRBD1	TGTGCCAGCAAGGAAAGAGAGACAGGGGGTTATGGCTACACCTTC	CASKERETGGYGYTF
NA	TRBV10-3	TRBJ2-2	TRBD1	TGTGCCATCAGTGGACAGGGGGACACCGGGGAGCTGTTTTTT	CAISGQGDTGELFF
many	TRBV9	TRBJ2-5	TRBD2	TGTGCCAGCAGCGGCGGGCGGGAGGGCTTAAGGTTGGAGACCCAGTACTTC	CASSGGREGLRLETQYF
few	TRBV12-3/TRBV12-4	TRBJ1-2	NA	TGTGCCAGCAGTTTTCGGGGAGGCACGACCTTC	CASSFRGGTTF
few	TRBV5-1	TRBJ2-7	TRBD2	TGCGCCAGCAGCCAAAGCGGGAGTATCCACGAGCAGTACTTC	CASSQSGSIHEQYF
many	TRBV20-1	TRBJ2-5	NA	TGCAGTGCTAGAGTAGGGATGCGGGAGACCCAGTACTTC	CSARVGMRETQYF
few	TRBV7-2	TRBJ2-5	TRBD2	TGTGCCAGCAGCAGGCCGGGACTAGGGGAGAGAGAGACCCAGTACTTC	CASSRPGLGERETQYF
few	TRBV12-3/TRBV12-4	TRBJ2-5	TRBD2	TGTGCCAGCAGTTTCTTTGGCGGGGGGACCCAAGAGACCCAGTACTTC	CASSFFGGGTQETQYF
NA	TRBV29-1	TRBJ2-2	NA	TGCAGTTTGTCGGGGGCGAACACCGGGGAGCTGTTTTTT	CSLSGANTGELFF
NA	TRBV15	TRBJ2-7	TRBD1	TGTGCCACCAGCTCGCAAAACCGGGACAGTGCCTACGAGCAGTACTTC	CATSSQNRDSAYEQYF
NA	TRBV7-2	TRBJ1-5	NA	TGTGCCAGCAGCCCTCCCCCAGGAGGTGGCAATCAGCCCCAGCATTTT	CASSPPPGGGNQPQHF
NA	TRBV7-9	TRBJ2-5	NA	TGTGCCAGCAGCCCTCTAACACCGGGACGGAAAGAGACCCAGTACTTC	CASSPLTPGRKETQYF